Below, one TCR beta chain is given with its context. No antigen is known for it. The library was built by means of 5' RACE. For each TCR library, roughly 3,600 ng of total RNA was used. cDNA was synthesized with SMARTScribe reverse transcriptase in eight separate reactions per sample. During cDNA synthesis, unique molecular identifiers containing a 6-nucleotide sample barcode were introduced by template switching. TCRalpha and TCRbeta cDNA was amplified by two nested PCRs of roughly 16 and 10 cycles, with bead purification after each PCR. Before amplification, the cDNA was treated with uracil DNA-glycosylase and purified using the QIAquick PCR purification kit. The second PCR was the step at which Illumina TruSeq-compatible adapters and sample-specific barcodes were added. Library quality and concentration were assessed using TapeStation and Qubit, and 5 ng of each library was pooled. Sequencing of the pooled libraries was done on an Illumina HiSeq2500 single-index Rapid Run using custom sequencing primers and 2 x 100 bp reads. As for how the authors treated the data: MiGEC version 1.2.6 was used for UMI-based consensus assembly, which corrected PCR and sequencing errors. MiXCR version 2.1.1 handled V(D)J alignment, clonotype assembly and CDR3 extraction. To normalise gene usage, clonotype sharing and MAIT/NKT TCR abundance, the analysis used the top 1000, 10 000 and 20 000 clonotypes per sample. Diversity was computed as the inverse Simpson index with the vegan R package after downsampling to 27 000 UMIs. Paired Mann-Whitney U tests were applied to discordant twin pairs, and Benjamini-Hochberg correction was used for multiple testing. TCRdb reprocessed the raw reads; every CDR3 protein sequence is a single record, and DNA is not supplied. For this entry, the V and J calls and clone size follow TCRdb and not the study's own pipeline. This sample's table carries around 380,000 distinct CDR3 sequences. Of the sample, 2% to 3% falls within the top ten clones.

The source of the sample is a study of monozygotic twins with inflammatory bowel disease (dated by TCRdb to the late 2010s). In terms of the full investigation: In total, 28 monozygotic twin pairs made up the full study: 19 Danish pairs, all IBD-discordant, plus nine German pairs, of which four were IBD-concordant and five were IBD-discordant. Disease-associated traits were sought mainly through comparisons between IBD patients and their genetically identical healthy co-twins within discordant pairs. Each individual had, on average, about 151 000 unique TCRalpha sequences and 181 000 unique TCRbeta sequences available for analysis.

Beyond this particular receptor, the publication reports: Compared with healthy twins, IBD patients shared fewer clonotypes with other individuals, and the difference was most pronounced in patients with signs of disease activity. The results gave no support for a single strong signal or clonotype linked to IBD. Distinction between different T cell subtypes could not be achieved in the analysis. Repertoire similarity did not differ between concordant and discordant twins, possibly due to limited statistical power. Background noise and inter-individual variability may have been introduced into the repertoires by the differing immunosuppressive treatments among patients. Measured by the inverse Simpson index, TCRbeta repertoire diversity was lower in IBD patients than in their healthy co-twins.

Reading the germline V gene gives CDR1 MNHNS and CDR2 SASEGT. Counted from cysteine to phenylalanine, this CDR3 has 14 amino acids. No DNA was logged. From each donor, a roughly 2.7 ml peripheral blood sample was collected into PAXgene tubes and kept at -80 degrees C. Total RNA was isolated from whole blood with the PAXgene blood miRNA kit on an automated QIAcube, without T cell sorting. Peripheral blood from monozygotic twin pairs who were concordant or discordant for inflammatory bowel disease underwent deep TCRalpha and TCRbeta repertoire profiling using unique molecular barcoding. Smoking habits were recorded for all twin pairs, and each individual was classified as a current, former or never smoker.

Sequenced material: blood. The receptor chain draws on TRBV6-1 and TRBJ1-6. The sequence was obtained from a human donor with ulcerative colitis or Crohn's disease, or a healthy co-twin of an affected twin (not recorded which). The CDR3 amino acid sequence is: CASTPVVGNSPLHF.